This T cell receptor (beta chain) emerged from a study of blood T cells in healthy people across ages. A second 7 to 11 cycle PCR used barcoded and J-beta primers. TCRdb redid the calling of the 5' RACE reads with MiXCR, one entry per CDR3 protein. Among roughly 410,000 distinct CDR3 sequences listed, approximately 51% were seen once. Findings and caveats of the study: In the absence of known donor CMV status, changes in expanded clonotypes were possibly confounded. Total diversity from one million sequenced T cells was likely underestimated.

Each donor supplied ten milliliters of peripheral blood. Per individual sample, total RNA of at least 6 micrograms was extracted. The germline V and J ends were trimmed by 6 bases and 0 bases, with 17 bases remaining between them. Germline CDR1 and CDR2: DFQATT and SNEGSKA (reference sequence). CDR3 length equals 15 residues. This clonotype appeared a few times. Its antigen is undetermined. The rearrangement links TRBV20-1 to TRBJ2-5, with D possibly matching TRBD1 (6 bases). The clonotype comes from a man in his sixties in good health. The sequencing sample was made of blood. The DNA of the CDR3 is TGCAGTGCGGGGTACAGGGTAATGTACCAAGAGACCCAGTACTTC. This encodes CSAGYRVMYQETQYF.